A single sample gave rise to the 10 T cell receptor beta chains below, sequenced in a study of cytomegalovirus exposure and HLA in healthy donors. The PCR had 60 Vbeta and 13 Jbeta primers. TCRdb's copy holds only in-frame clones and misses some; the assay was immunoSEQ multiplex PCR. The sample consists of around 140,000 clones, approximately 71% of them appearing once. The sample comprised PBMCs. The receptors were gathered from a woman aged 60 to 75 in good health and CMV-seronegative.

The chain is built from TRBV4-2 and TRBJ2-1, with 7 nucleotides matching TRBD1. The germline V gene has CDR1 LGHNA and CDR2 YNFKEQ. The V and J ends lost 4 bases and 6 bases, in that order; junction bases with no gene match: 9. The CDR3 has 15 amino acids. CDR3 DNA sequence: TGTGCCAGCAGCCCAGCGACAGGGCCGGGCAATGAGCAGTTCTTC. Amino acids: CASSPATGPGNEQFF.

Only one count was recorded for this clone. The V call is TRBV13, the J call TRBJ2-7, with 10 bases matching TRBD1. The CDR3 contains 14 residues. Germline trimming cut 0 bases from V and 4 bases from J; bases unmatched to any gene: 0. Germline V gene sequence: CDR1 PRHDT, CDR2 FYEKMQ (reference sequence). The CDR3 reads CASSLGGQGYEQYF. The CDR3 region has the DNA TGTGCCAGCAGCTTAGGGGGACAGGGGTACGAGCAGTACTTC.

This sequence joins TRBV7-9 and TRBJ1-3; 8 bases are a match to TRBD1. Germline CDR1 is SEHNR and CDR2 is FQNEAQ (reference sequence). The length of the CDR3 is 17 residues. Losses at the gene ends were 1 base for V and 0 bases for J; bases not matched to a gene: 5. The CDR3 region has the DNA TGTGCCAGCAGCTTAGTAGGGACAGGCTACTCTGGAAACACCATATATTTT. Translated: CASSLVGTGYSGNTIYF.

CDR3 sequence (DNA): TGTGCCAGCAGCTTAGGCCCAGGGGGCCTATATAGCAATCAGCCCCAGCATTTT. Protein sequence: CASSLGPGGLYSNQPQHF. V usage is TRBV7-6 and J usage is TRBJ1-5; 8 bases are shared with TRBD1. The V segment lost 1 base and the J segment 0 bases; nucleotides outside the gene matches: 8. From germline, CDR1 is SGHVS and CDR2 FNYEAQ. This CDR3 has 18 residues.

The chain employs TRBV19 and TRBJ2-7, with D perhaps matching TRBD1 (5 bases). The germline CDR1 and CDR2 sequences are LNHDA and SQIVND (reference sequence). The CDR3 sequence is 17 residues long. V was pared by 1 base and J by 3 bases, with 19 bases between. The CDR3 loop is CASSIGGDRWTLYEQYF. In DNA form, the CDR3 reads TGTGCCAGTAGTATAGGTGGCGACCGCTGGACACTCTACGAGCAGTACTTC.

This chain uses TRBV7-9 with TRBJ1-3, with unresolved D. Germline lookup yields CDR1 SEHNR and CDR2 FQNEAQ (reference sequence). The V gene lost 1 base and the J gene lost 2 bases, with 9 bases spanning the gap. The CDR3 has 15 residues. The CDR3 loop is CASSLEGVPGNTIYF. DNA for the CDR3: TGTGCCAGCAGCTTAGAAGGAGTTCCTGGAAACACCATATATTTT.

This clone was seen a few times. This chain links TRBV7-8 with TRBJ1-4; 10 nucleotides align to TRBD1. V shed 2 bases, J shed 8 bases, and the junction held 5 bases outside the gene matches. CDR3 size: 15 residues. Germline loops: CDR1 SGHVS, CDR2 FQNEAQ. The chain's CDR3 is CASSLLGQGKEKLFF. The CDR3, as DNA: TGTGCCAGCAGCTTACTGGGACAGGGGAAGGAAAAACTGTTTTTT.

This clone was found once. The chain carries TRBV18 and TRBJ1-1, with 7 bases matching TRBD1. The length of the CDR3 is 15 residues. The trim removed 0 bases at V and 10 bases at J, leaving 11 bases unmatched. Germline V gives CDR1 KGHSH, CDR2 LQKENI. The CDR3 sequence: CASSPPDNRGFAAFF. As DNA, the CDR3 is TGTGCCAGCTCACCACCGGATAACAGGGGATTCGCAGCTTTCTTT.

The chain combines TRBV19 with TRBJ2-1, with 7 bases lining up with TRBD2. This CDR3 region has 13 residues. The germline gives CDR1 LNHDA, CDR2 SQIVND (reference sequence). Trimming removed 6 bases from V and 8 bases from J; junction bases left unmatched: 7. CDR3 in amino acids: CASRLGGVDEQFF. In DNA form, the CDR3 reads TGTGCCAGTAGGCTGGGAGGGGTAGATGAGCAGTTCTTC. Full variable domain (missing parts from reference TRBV19 and TRBJ2-1): DGGITQSPKYLFRKEGQNVTLSCEQNLNHDAMYWYRQDPGQGLRLIYYSQIVNDFQKGDIAEGYSVSREKKESFPLTVTSAQKNPTAFYLCASRLGGVDEQFFGPGTRLTVL.

The chain recombines TRBV5-1 with TRBJ2-3; 10 bases are shared with TRBD2. Germline V gene lookup returns CDR1 SGHRS and CDR2 YFSETQ. Trimming cost V 0 bases and J 6 bases; bases outside gene matches: 7. CDR3 length: 16 residues. The CDR3 region is CASSLVSSGSRDTQYF. In nucleotides, the CDR3 is TGCGCCAGCAGCTTGGTATCTAGCGGGAGTAGGGATACGCAGTATTTT.